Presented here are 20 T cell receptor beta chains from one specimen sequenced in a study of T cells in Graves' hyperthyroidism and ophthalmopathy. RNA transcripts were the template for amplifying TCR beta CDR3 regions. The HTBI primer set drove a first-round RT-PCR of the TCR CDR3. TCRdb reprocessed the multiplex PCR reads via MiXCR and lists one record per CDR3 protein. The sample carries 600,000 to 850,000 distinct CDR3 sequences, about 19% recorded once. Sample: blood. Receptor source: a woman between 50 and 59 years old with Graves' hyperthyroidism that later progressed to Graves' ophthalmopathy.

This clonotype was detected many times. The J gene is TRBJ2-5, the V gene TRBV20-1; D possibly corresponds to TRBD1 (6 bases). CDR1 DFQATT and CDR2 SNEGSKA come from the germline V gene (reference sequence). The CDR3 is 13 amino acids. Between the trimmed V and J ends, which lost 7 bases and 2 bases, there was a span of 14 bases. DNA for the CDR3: TGCAGTGTCTCCGACAGGTTTCAAGAGACCCAGTACTTC. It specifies CSVSDRFQETQYF.

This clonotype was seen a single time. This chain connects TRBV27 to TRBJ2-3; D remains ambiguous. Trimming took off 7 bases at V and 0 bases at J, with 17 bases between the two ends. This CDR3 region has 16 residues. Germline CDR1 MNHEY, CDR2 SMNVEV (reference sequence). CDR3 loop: CASTLPGWASTDTQYF. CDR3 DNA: TGTGCCAGCACCCTTCCCGGTTGGGCGAGCACAGATACGCAGTATTTT.

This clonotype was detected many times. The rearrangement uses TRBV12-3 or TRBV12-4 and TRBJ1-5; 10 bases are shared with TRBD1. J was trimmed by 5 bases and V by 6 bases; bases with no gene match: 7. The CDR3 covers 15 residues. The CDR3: CASSPGTGDHQPQHF. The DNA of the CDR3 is TGTGCCAGCAGCCCCGGGACAGGGGATCATCAGCCCCAGCATTTT.

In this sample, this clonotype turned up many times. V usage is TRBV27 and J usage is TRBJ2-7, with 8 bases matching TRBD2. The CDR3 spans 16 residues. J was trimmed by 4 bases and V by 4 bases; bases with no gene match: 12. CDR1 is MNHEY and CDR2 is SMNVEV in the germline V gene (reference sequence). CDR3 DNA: TGTGCCAGCAGTTCGAACGGGGGGGACCCTCATTACGAGCAGTACTTC. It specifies CASSSNGGDPHYEQYF.

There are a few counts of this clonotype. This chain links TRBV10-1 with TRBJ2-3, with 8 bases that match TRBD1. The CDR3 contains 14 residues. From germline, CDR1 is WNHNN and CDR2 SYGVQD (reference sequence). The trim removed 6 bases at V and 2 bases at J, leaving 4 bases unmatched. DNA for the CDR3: TGCGCCAGCAGCCGGGACAGGTTCACAGATACGCAGTATTTT. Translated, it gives CASSRDRFTDTQYF.

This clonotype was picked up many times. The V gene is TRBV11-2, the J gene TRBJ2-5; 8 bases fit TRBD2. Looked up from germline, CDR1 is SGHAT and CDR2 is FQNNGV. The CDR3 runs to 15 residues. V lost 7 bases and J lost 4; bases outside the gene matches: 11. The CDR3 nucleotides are TGTGCCAGCACCTCTAGCGGGTTGGAAAGAGAGACCCAGTACTTC. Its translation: CASTSSGLERETQYF.

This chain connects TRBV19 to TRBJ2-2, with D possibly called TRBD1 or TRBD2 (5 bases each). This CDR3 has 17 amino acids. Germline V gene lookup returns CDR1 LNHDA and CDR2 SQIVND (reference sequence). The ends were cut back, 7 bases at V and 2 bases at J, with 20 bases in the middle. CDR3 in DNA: TGTGCCAGTACAGTACGGGGCCGGGCTGAAAACACCGGGGAGCTGTTTTTT. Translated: CASTVRGRAENTGELFF.

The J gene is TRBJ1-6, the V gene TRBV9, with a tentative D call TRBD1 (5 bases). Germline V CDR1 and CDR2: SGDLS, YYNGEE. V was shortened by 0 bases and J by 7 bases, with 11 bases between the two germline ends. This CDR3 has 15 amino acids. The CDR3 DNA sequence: TGTGCCAGCAGCGTAGGAAGGGGTGGAAATTCACCCCTCCACTTT. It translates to CASSVGRGGNSPLHF.

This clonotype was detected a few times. The CDR3, as DNA: TGTGCCAGCAGCTTCTTACGGGGAGATTCACCCCTCCACTTT. This encodes CASSFLRGDSPLHF. This chain joins TRBV5-6 and TRBJ1-6; D unresolved. The germline V gene has CDR1 SGHDT and CDR2 YYEEEE. Trimming shortened V by 2 bases and J by 8 bases, and 11 bases separated the two germline ends. This CDR3 is built from 14 residues.

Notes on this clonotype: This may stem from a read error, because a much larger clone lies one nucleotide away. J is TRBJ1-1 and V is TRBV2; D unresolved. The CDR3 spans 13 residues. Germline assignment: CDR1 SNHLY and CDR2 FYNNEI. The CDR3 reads CASSDTPYTEALF. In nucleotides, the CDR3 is TGTGCCAGCAGTGATACCCCCTACACTGAAGCTCTCTTT.

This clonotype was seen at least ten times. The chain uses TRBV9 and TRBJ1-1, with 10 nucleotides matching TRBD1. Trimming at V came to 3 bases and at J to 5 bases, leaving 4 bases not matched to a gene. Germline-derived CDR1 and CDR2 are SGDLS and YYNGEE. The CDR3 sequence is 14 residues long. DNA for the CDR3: TGTGCCAGCAGCGAGACAGGGGGCGGGACTGAAGCTTTCTTT. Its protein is CASSETGGGTEAFF. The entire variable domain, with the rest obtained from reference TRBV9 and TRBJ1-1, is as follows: DSGVTQTPKHLITATGQRVTLRCSPRSGDLSVYWYQQSLDQGLQFLIQYYNGEERAKGNILERFSAQQFPDLHSELNLSSLELGDSALYFCASSETGGGTEAFFGQGTRLTVV.

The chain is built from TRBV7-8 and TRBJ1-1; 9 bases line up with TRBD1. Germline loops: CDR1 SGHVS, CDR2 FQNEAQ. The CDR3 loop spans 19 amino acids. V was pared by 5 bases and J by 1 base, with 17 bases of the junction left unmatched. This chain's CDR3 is CASSENVFGGTGSNTEAFF. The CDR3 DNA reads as TGTGCCAGCAGCGAAAATGTGTTTGGGGGGACAGGGTCGAACACTGAAGCTTTCTTT.

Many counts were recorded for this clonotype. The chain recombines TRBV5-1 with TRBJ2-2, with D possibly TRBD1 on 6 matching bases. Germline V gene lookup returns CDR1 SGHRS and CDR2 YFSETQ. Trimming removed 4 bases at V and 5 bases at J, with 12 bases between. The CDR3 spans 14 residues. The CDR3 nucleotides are TGCGCCAGCAGCCAGAACAGGGTTACCGGGGAGCTGTTTTTT. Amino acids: CASSQNRVTGELFF.

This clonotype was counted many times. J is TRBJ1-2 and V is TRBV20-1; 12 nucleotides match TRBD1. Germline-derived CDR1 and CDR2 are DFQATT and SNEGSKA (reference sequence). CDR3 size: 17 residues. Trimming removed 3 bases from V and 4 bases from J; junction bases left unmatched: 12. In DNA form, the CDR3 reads TGCAGTGCTAGCCGCCGGGACAGGGGGCGCACGGCCTATGGCTACACCTTC. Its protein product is CSASRRDRGRTAYGYTF.

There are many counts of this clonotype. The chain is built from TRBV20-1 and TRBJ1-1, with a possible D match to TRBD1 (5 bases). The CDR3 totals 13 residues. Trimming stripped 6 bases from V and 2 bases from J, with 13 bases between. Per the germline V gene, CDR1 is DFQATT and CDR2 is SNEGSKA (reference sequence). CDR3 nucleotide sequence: TGCAGTGCAAACCCGGGGCCCAACACTGAAGCTTTCTTT. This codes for CSANPGPNTEAFF.

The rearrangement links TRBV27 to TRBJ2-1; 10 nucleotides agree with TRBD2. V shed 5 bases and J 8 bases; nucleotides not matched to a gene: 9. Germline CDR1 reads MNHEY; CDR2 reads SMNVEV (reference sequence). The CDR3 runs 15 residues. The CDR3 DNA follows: TGTGCCAGCAGTATACTAGCGGGGAGGGGGTATGAGCAGTTCTTC. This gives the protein CASSILAGRGYEQFF.

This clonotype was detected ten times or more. The CDR3: CASTQAGASEAFF. Written as DNA, the CDR3 is TGTGCCAGCACTCAGGCAGGGGCTAGTGAAGCTTTCTTT. V is TRBV12-3 or TRBV12-4 and J is TRBJ1-1, with a weak D call TRBD1 (6 bases). V lost 7 bases, J lost 7 bases, and 16 bases lay in between. The CDR3 contains 13 residues.

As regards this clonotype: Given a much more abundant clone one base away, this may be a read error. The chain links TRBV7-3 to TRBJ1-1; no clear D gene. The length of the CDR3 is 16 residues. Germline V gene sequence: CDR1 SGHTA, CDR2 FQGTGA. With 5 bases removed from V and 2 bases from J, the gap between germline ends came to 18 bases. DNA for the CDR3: TGTGCCAGCAGCCGAACAACTGTGGGCGGTAACACTGAAGCTTTCTTT. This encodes CASSRTTVGGNTEAFF.

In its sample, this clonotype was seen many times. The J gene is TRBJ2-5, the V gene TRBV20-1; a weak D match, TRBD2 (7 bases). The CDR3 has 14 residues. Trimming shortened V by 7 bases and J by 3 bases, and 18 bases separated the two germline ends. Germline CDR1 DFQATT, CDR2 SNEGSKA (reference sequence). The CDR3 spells CSVFSGGAEETQYF. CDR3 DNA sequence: TGCAGTGTCTTTAGTGGGGGGGCCGAAGAGACCCAGTACTTC.

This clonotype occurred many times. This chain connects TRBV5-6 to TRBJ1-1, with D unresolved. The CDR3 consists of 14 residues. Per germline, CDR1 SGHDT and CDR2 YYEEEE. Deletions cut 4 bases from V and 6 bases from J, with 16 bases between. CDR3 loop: CASSMSGLWAEAFF. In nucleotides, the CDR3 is TGTGCCAGCAGCATGAGCGGTTTGTGGGCTGAAGCTTTCTTT.